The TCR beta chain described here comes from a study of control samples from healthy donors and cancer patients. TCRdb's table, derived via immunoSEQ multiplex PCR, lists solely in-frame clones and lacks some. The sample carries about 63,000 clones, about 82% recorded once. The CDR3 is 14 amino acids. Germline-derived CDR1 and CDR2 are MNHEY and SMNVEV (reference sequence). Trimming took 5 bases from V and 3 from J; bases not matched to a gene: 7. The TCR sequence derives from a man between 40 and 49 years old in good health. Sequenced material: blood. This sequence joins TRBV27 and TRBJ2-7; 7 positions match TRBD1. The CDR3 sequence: CASSARDRGYEQYF. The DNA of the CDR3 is TGTGCCAGCAGTGCCCGGGACAGAGGCTACGAGCAGTACTTC.